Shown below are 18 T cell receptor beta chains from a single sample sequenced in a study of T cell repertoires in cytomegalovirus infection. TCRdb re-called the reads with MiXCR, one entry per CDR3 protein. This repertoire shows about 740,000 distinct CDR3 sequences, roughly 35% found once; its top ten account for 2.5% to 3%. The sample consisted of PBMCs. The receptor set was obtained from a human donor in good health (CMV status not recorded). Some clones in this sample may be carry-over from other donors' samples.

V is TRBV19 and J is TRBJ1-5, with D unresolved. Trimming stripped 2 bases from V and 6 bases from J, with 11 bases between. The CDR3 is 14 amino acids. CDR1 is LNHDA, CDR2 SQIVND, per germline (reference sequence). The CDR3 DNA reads TGTGCCAGTAGTATATCTTTCTCGGGTCAGCCCCAGCATTTT. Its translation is CASSISFSGQPQHF.

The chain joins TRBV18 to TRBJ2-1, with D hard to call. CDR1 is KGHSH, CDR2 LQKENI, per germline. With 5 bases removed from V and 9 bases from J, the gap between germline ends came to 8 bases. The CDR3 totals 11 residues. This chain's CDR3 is CASSTESEQFF. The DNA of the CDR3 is TGTGCCAGCTCAACCGAGAGTGAGCAGTTCTTC. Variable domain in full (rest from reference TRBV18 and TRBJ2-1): NAGVMQNPRHLVRRRGQEARLRCSPMKGHSHVYWYRQLPEEGLKFMVYLQKENIIDESGMPKERFSAEFPKEGPSILRIQQVVRGDSAAYFCASSTESEQFFGPGTRLTVL.

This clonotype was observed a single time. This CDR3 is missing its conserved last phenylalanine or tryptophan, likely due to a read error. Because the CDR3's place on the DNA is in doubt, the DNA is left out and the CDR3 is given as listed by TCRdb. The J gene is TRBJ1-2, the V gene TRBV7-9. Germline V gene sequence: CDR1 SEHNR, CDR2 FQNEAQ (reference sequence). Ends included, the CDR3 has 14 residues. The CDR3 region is CASSGLGVGYGYTL.

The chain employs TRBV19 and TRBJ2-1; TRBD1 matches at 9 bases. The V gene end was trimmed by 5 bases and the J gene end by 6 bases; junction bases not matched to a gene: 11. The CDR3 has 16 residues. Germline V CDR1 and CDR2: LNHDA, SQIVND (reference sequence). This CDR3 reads CASSQPGQGRFNEQFF. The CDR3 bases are TGTGCCAGTAGTCAACCGGGACAGGGTCGTTTCAATGAGCAGTTCTTC.

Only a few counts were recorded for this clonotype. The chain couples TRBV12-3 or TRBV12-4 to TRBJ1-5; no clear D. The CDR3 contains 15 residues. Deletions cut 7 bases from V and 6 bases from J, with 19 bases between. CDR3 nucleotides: TGTGCCAGCAATACCTCGCGGCCCAAATGTCAGCCCCAGCATTTT. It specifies CASNTSRPKCQPQHF.

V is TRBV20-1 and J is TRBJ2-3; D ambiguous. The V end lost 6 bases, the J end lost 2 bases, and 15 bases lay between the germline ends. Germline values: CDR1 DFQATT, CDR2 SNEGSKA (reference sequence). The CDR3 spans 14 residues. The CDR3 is CSAYDSVFTDTQYF. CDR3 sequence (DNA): TGCAGTGCGTATGACTCGGTCTTCACAGATACGCAGTATTTT.

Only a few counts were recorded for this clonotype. In DNA form, the CDR3 reads TGCAGCGTTGAAGACCGACAGATCTATGGCTACACCTTC. Residues: CSVEDRQIYGYTF. This chain links TRBV29-1 with TRBJ1-2, with D possibly matching TRBD1 (5 bases). Germline CDR1 reads SQVTM; CDR2 reads ANQGSEA. V was trimmed by 0 bases and J by 4 bases, leaving 9 bases between them. This CDR3 is 13 amino acids long.

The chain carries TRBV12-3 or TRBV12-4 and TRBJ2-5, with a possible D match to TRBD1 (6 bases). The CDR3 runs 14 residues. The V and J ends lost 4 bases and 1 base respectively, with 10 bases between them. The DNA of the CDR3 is TGTGCCAGCAGTTCAGGGGCAGGCCAAGAGACCCAGTACTTC. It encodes CASSSGAGQETQYF.

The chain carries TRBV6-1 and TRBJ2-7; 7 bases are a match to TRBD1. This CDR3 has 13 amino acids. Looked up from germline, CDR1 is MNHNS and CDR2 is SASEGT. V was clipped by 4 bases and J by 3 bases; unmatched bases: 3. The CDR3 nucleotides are TGTGCCAGCAGTGTAACAGGGGACTACGAGCAGTACTTC. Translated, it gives CASSVTGDYEQYF.

CDR3 coding DNA: TGTGCCAGCAGTTTTACTAGCGGGAAAAACATTCAGTACTTC. Translating it yields CASSFTSGKNIQYF. The gene calls are TRBV27 and TRBJ2-4; TRBD2 agrees at 9 bases. V gave up 3 bases and J gave up 4 bases; unmatched junction bases: 1. Germline lookup yields CDR1 MNHEY and CDR2 SMNVEV (reference sequence). The CDR3 length is 14 residues.

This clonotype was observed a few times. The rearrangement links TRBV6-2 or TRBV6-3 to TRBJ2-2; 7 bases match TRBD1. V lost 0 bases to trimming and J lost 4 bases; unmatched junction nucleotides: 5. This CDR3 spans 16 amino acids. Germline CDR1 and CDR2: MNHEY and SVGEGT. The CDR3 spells CASSYSGDRVTGELFF. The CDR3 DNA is TGTGCCAGCAGTTACTCAGGTGACAGGGTCACCGGGGAGCTGTTTTTT.

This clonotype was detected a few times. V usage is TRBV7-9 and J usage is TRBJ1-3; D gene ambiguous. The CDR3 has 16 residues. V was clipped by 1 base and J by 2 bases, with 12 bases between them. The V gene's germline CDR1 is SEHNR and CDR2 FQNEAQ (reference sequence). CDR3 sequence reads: CASSLDGLATGNTIYF. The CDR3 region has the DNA TGTGCCAGCAGCTTAGATGGCTTGGCTACTGGAAACACCATATATTTT. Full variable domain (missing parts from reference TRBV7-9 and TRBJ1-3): DTGVSQNPRHKITKRGQNVTFRCDPISEHNRLYWYRQTLGQGPEFLTYFQNEAQLEKSRLLSDRFSAERPKGSFSTLEIQRTEQGDSAMYLCASSLDGLATGNTIYFGEGSWLTVV.

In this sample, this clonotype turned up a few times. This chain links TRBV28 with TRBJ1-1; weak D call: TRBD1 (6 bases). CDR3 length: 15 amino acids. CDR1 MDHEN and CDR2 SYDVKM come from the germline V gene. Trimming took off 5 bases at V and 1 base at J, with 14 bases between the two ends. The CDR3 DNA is TGTGCCAGCAGTCCCCCGCCGACAGGGAACACTGAAGCTTTCTTT. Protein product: CASSPPPTGNTEAFF.

CDR3 sequence: CASSRTQGSYTF. CDR3 DNA: TGTGCCAGCAGCCGGACCCAAGGAAGCTACACCTTC. This rearrangement joins TRBV7-6 to TRBJ1-2; D ambiguous. The CDR3 is 12 residues long. CDR1 SGHVS and CDR2 FNYEAQ come from the germline V gene. The V gene lost 5 bases and the J gene lost 9 bases, with 13 bases spanning the gap.

CDR3 residues: CASSRQLAKNIQYF. Written as DNA, the CDR3 is TGTGCCAGCAGTAGACAGCTAGCCAAAAACATTCAGTACTTC. The rearrangement joins TRBV2 to TRBJ2-4; TRBD1 is a possible D gene (5 bases). This CDR3 has 14 residues. CDR1 and CDR2 from the germline V gene are SNHLY and FYNNEI. Trimming took 5 bases from V and 0 from J, leaving 8 bases between them.

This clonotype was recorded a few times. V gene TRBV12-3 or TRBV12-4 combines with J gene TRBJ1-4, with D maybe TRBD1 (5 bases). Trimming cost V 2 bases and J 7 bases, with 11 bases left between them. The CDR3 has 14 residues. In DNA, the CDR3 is TGTGCCAGCAGTTTAAGGGGTAATGGTGAAAAACTGTTTTTT. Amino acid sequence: CASSLRGNGEKLFF.

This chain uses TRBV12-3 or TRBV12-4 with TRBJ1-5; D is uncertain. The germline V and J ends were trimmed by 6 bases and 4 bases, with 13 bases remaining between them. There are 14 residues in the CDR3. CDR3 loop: CASSRASRNQPQHF. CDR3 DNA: TGTGCCAGCAGCCGGGCCTCTCGTAATCAGCCCCAGCATTTT.

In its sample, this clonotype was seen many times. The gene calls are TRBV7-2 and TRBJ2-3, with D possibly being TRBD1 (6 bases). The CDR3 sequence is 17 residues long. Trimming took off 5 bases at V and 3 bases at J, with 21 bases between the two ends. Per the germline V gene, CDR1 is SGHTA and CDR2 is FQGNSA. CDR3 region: CASSTTGLGRKTDTQYF. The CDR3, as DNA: TGTGCCAGCAGCACCACAGGGCTGGGACGAAAAACAGATACGCAGTATTTT.